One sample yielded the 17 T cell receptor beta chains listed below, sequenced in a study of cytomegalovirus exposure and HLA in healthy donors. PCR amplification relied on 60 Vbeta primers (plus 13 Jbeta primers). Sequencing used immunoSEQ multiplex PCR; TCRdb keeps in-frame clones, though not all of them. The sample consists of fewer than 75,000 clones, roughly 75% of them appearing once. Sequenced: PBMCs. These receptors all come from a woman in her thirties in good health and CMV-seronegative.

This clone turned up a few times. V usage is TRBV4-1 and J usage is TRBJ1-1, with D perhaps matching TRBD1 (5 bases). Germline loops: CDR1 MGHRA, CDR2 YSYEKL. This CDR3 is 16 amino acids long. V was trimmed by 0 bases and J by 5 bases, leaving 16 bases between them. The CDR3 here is CASSQDGGGRWTEAFF. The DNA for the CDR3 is TGCGCCAGCAGCCAAGATGGGGGGGGTCGATGGACTGAAGCTTTCTTT.

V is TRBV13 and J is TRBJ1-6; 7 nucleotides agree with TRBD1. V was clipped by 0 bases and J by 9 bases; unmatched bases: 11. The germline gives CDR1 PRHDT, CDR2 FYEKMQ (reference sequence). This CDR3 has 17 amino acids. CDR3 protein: CASSLGFLSEGASPLHF. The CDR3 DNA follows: TGTGCCAGCAGCTTAGGCTTCCTCAGCGAGGGGGCTTCACCCCTCCACTTT.

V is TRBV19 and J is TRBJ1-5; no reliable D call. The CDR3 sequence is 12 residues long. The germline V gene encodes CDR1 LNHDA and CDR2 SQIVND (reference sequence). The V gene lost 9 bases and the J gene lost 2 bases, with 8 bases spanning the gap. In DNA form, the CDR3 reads TGTGCCAGCGAGGAAGGCAATCAGCCCCAGCATTTT. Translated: CASEEGNQPQHF.

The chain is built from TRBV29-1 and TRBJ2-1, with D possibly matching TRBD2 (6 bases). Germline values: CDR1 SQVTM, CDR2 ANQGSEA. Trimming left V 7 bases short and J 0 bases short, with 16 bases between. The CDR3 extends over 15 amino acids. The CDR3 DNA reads TGCAGCGGCGGGGTACAGCCCAGCTCCTACAATGAGCAGTTCTTC. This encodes CSGGVQPSSYNEQFF.

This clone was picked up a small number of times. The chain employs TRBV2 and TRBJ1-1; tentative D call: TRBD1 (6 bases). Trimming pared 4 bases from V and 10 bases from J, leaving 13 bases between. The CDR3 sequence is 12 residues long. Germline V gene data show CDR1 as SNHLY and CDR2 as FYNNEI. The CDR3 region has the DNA TGTGCCAGCAGTGGCCCTGGCAGGGGAGCTTTCTTT. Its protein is CASSGPGRGAFF. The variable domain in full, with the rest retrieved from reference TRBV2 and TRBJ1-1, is EPEVTQTPSHQVTQMGQEVILRCVPISNHLYFYWYRQILGQKVEFLVSFYNNEISEKSEIFDDQFSVERPDGSNFTLKIRSTKLEDSAMYFCASSGPGRGAFFGQGTRLTVV.

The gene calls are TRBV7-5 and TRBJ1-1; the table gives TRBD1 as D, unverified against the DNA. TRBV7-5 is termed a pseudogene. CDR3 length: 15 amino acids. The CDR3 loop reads CARSLGAGVNTEAFF. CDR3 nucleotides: TGTGCCAGAAGCTTAGGTGCAGGGGTGAACACTGAAGCTTTCTTT.

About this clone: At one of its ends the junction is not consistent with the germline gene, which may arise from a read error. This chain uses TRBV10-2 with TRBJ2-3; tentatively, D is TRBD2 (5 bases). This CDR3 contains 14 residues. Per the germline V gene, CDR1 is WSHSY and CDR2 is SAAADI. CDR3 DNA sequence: TGCGCCAGCACTGAGGGCGGGCCCACAGATACGCAGTATTTT. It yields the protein CASTEGGPTDTQYF.

The CDR3 spells CASSLDFSGEQFF. In DNA, the CDR3 is TGTGCCAGCAGCTTAGACTTTTCGGGGGAGCAGTTCTTC. The J gene is TRBJ2-1, the V gene TRBV7-2; D possibly corresponds to TRBD2 (5 bases). CDR3 length: 13 residues. V gave up 1 base and J gave up 10 bases, with 11 bases separating them. Germline V gene data show CDR1 as SGHTA and CDR2 as FQGNSA.

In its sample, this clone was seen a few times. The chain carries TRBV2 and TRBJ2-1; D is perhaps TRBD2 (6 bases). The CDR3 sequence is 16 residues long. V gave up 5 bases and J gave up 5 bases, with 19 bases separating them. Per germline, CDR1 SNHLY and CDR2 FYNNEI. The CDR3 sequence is CASSRDSGLANNEQFF. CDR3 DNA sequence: TGTGCCAGCAGTCGTGATTCGGGACTGGCAAACAATGAGCAGTTCTTC.

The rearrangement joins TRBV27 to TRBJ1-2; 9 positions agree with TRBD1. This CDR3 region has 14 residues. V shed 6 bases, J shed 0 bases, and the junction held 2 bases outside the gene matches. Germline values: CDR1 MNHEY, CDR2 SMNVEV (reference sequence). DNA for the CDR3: TGTGCCAGCAGGGGGACAGGGTCTAACTATGGCTACACCTTC. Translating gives CASRGTGSNYGYTF.

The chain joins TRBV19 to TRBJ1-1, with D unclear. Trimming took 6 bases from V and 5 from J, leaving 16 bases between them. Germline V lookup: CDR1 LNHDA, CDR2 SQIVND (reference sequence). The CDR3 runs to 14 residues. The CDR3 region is CASSPAGSVTEAFF. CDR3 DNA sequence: TGTGCCAGTAGCCCTGCAGGTTCCGTGACTGAAGCTTTCTTT.

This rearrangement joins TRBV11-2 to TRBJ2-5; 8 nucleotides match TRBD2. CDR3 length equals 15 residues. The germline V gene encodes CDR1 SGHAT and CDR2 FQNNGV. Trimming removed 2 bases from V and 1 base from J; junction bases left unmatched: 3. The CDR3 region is CASSLTGGFQETQYF. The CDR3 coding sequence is TGTGCCAGCAGCTTAACGGGAGGGTTCCAAGAGACCCAGTACTTC.

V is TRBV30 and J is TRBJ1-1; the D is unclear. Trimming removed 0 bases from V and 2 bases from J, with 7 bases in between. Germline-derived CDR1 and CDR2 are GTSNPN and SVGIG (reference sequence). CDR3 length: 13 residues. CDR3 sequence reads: CAWSVTANTEAFF. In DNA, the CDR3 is TGTGCCTGGAGTGTAACAGCCAACACTGAAGCTTTCTTT.

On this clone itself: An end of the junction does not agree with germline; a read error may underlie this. The CDR3 nucleotides read TGTGCCAGCAGGTTAGCGGGAGAAGCCGAGACCCAGTACTTC. Its protein is CASRLAGEAETQYF. The genes are TRBV7-9 and TRBJ2-5, with 9 bases aligning to TRBD2. The CDR3 is made up of 14 amino acids. Looked up from germline, CDR1 is SEHNR and CDR2 is FQNEAQ (reference sequence).

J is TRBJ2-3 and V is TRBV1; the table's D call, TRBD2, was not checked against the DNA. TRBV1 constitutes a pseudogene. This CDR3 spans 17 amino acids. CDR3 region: CTSSQGNSGESTDTQYF. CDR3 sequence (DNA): TGCACCAGCAGCCAGGGCAATAGCGGGGAAAGCACAGATACGCAGTATTTT.

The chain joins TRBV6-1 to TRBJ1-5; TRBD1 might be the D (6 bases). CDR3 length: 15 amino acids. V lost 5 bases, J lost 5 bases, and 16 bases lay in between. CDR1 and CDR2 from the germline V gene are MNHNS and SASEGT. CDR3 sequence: CASSFTGTVHQPQHF. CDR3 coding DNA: TGTGCCAGCAGTTTCACAGGGACGGTACATCAGCCCCAGCATTTT.

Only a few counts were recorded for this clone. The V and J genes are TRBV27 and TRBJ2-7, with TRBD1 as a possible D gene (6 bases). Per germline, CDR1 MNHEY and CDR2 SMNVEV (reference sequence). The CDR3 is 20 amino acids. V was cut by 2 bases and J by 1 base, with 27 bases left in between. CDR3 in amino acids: CASSLRPRQAGALWSYEQYF. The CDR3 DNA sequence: TGTGCCAGCAGTTTAAGGCCCCGACAGGCTGGGGCCTTGTGGTCCTACGAGCAGTACTTC.